A single sample gave rise to the 15 T cell receptor beta chains below, sequenced in a study of PD-1 blockade in mismatch repair-deficient tumors. Generated by immunoSEQ multiplex PCR, the TCRdb table keeps only in-frame clones and is missing some. The sample lists approximately 38,000 clones; 80% to 90% were seen once. Sequenced here: peripheral blood, sampled around 75 weeks after starting pembrolizumab. Every receptor here comes from an adult with mismatch repair-deficient cancer.

V usage is TRBV9 and J usage is TRBJ2-1, with TRBD2 matching over 9 bases. This CDR3 region has 15 residues. V shed 2 bases and J 4 bases; nucleotides not matched to a gene: 4. CDR1 is SGDLS, CDR2 YYNGEE, per germline. Written as DNA, the CDR3 is TGTGCCAGCAGCGTTAGACTAGCGGATTACAATGAGCAGTTCTTC. It is translated as CASSVRLADYNEQFF.

The rearrangement uses TRBV5-1 and TRBJ2-3, with 16 bases matching TRBD2. V dropped 4 bases and J dropped 6; count of bases not matched to a gene: 5. In germline, CDR1 is SGHRS, CDR2 YFSETQ. This CDR3 spans 16 amino acids. CDR3 protein: CASSEGTSGRVDTQYF. For the CDR3, the DNA is TGCGCCAGCAGCGAGGGGACTAGCGGGAGGGTGGATACGCAGTATTTT.

The gene calls are TRBV5-1 and TRBJ2-3; D ambiguous. Trimming cost V 0 bases and J 5 bases, with 4 bases left between them. CDR3 size: 12 residues. Germline V lookup: CDR1 SGHRS, CDR2 YFSETQ. In nucleotides, the CDR3 is TGCGCCAGCAGCTTGGGAGGAGATACGCAGTATTTT. Its protein is CASSLGGDTQYF.

The chain employs TRBV5-5 and TRBJ2-5; no firm D call. Germline CDR1 and CDR2: SGHKS and YYEKEE (reference sequence). This CDR3 is 17 amino acids long. The germline V and J ends were trimmed by 0 bases and 2 bases, with 17 bases remaining between them. CDR3 amino acids: CASSLVPSAAIQETQYF. DNA for the CDR3: TGTGCCAGCAGCTTGGTGCCCAGCGCTGCGATTCAAGAGACCCAGTACTTC.

The chain couples TRBV5-6 to TRBJ1-5, with TRBD1 as a possible D gene (6 bases). The CDR3 consists of 17 residues. V was cut by 0 bases and J by 5 bases, with 18 bases left in between. Per germline, CDR1 SGHDT and CDR2 YYEEEE. The CDR3 reads CASSLADGVYRDQPQHF. The CDR3 coding sequence is TGTGCCAGCAGCTTGGCCGACGGGGTTTACAGGGATCAGCCCCAGCATTTT. The full variable domain, with the rest looked up from reference TRBV5-6 and TRBJ1-5, is DAGVTQSPTHLIKTRGQQVTLRCSPKSGHDTVSWYQQALGQGPQFIFQYYEEEERQRGNFPDRFSGHQFPNYSSELNVNALLLGDSALYLCASSLADGVYRDQPQHFGDGTRLSIL.

The CDR3 nucleotides are TGTGCCAGCAGCACCAGGACAGGGGGGAAGATTTACGAGCAGTACTTC. This gives the protein CASSTRTGGKIYEQYF. The rearrangement uses TRBV11-3 and TRBJ2-7, with TRBD1 identical over 10 bases. Per germline, CDR1 SGHNT and CDR2 YENEEA. The CDR3 sequence is 16 residues long. Germline trimming cut 5 bases from V and 4 bases from J; bases unmatched to any gene: 11. Full variable domain (missing parts from reference TRBV11-3 and TRBJ2-7): EAGVVQSPRYKIIEKKQPVAFWCNPISGHNTLYWYLQNLGQGPELLIRYENEEAVDDSQLPKDRFSAERLKGVDSTLKIQPAELGDSAVYLCASSTRTGGKIYEQYFGPGTRLTVT.

The chain recombines TRBV11-3 with TRBJ1-4; TRBD1 aligns across 7 bases. Germline CDR1 reads SGHNT; CDR2 reads YENEEA. Trimming at V came to 3 bases and at J to 5 bases, leaving 6 bases not matched to a gene. The CDR3 consists of 15 residues. The CDR3 DNA is TGTGCCAGCAGCTTCTATGGGGACAGAAATGAAAAACTGTTTTTT. Translating gives CASSFYGDRNEKLFF. Together with reference TRBV11-3 and TRBJ1-4, the CDR3 gives the full variable domain: EAGVVQSPRYKIIEKKQPVAFWCNPISGHNTLYWYLQNLGQGPELLIRYENEEAVDDSQLPKDRFSAERLKGVDSTLKIQPAELGDSAVYLCASSFYGDRNEKLFFGSGTQLSVL.

The V and J genes are TRBV6-1 and TRBJ2-2; TRBD2 matches 16 bases. Germline CDR1 is MNHNS and CDR2 is SASEGT. Trimming removed 2 bases from V and 7 bases from J; junction bases left unmatched: 10. This CDR3 is 19 amino acids long. The CDR3 loop reads CASSEPGLAGGPFDGELFF. The CDR3 DNA is TGTGCCAGCAGTGAACCGGGACTAGCGGGAGGGCCCTTTGACGGGGAGCTGTTTTTT.

This chain joins TRBV11-1 and TRBJ2-1; 14 nucleotides match TRBD2. J gave up 4 bases and V 5 bases, and 1 base lay outside the gene matches. CDR1 is SGHAT and CDR2 is FQDESV in the germline V gene (reference sequence). The CDR3 extends over 15 amino acids. CDR3 sequence (DNA): TGTGCCAGCAGCCGACTAGCGGGAGGGTACAATGAGCAGTTCTTC. Amino acids: CASSRLAGGYNEQFF.

J is TRBJ2-1 and V is TRBV6-4; 15 bases align to TRBD2. Trimming at V came to 3 bases and at J to 7 bases, leaving 4 bases not matched to a gene. The CDR3 consists of 16 residues. Germline assignment: CDR1 MRHNA and CDR2 SNTAGT. The CDR3 DNA reads as TGTGCCAGCAGTGAAATGGGACTAGCGGGAGGAAATGAGCAGTTCTTC. Encoded protein: CASSEMGLAGGNEQFF.

For the CDR3, the DNA is TGTGCCAGCAGCTTAGACCTCCAGGGCGCGGGTGAAAAACTGTTTTTT. Its translation: CASSLDLQGAGEKLFF. The chain joins TRBV7-2 to TRBJ1-4, with D perhaps matching TRBD1 (5 bases). The V end lost 1 base, the J end lost 7 bases, and 16 bases lay between the germline ends. Germline V lookup: CDR1 SGHTA, CDR2 FQGNSA. This CDR3 comprises 16 residues.

The genes are TRBV18 and TRBJ2-7; 8 positions match TRBD1. The germline V gene has CDR1 KGHSH and CDR2 LQKENI. The CDR3 runs to 15 residues. Losses at the gene ends were 3 bases for V and 0 bases for J; bases not matched to a gene: 4. The CDR3 loop reads CASSPGQDSSYEQYF. CDR3 in DNA: TGTGCCAGCTCACCGGGACAGGATAGCTCCTACGAGCAGTACTTC. Drawing the rest from reference TRBV18 and TRBJ2-7, the complete variable domain is NAGVMQNPRHLVRRRGQEARLRCSPMKGHSHVYWYRQLPEEGLKFMVYLQKENIIDESGMPKERFSAEFPKEGPSILRIQQVVRGDSAAYFCASSPGQDSSYEQYFGPGTRLTVT.

This chain joins TRBV19 and TRBJ2-6; maybe TRBD1 (6 bases). The V gene lost 11 bases and the J gene lost 4 bases, with 21 bases spanning the gap. CDR1 and CDR2 (germline): LNHDA, SQIVND (reference sequence). The CDR3 length is 16 residues. CDR3 region: CAALNPTGWGANVLTF. The CDR3 DNA follows: TGTGCCGCGTTAAATCCGACAGGCTGGGGGGCCAACGTCCTGACTTTC.

The chain joins TRBV11-2 to TRBJ2-7; TRBD1 matches at 8 bases. Germline V gene lookup returns CDR1 SGHAT and CDR2 FQNNGV. The CDR3 sequence is 14 residues long. V dropped 5 bases and J dropped 5; count of bases not matched to a gene: 8. This chain's CDR3 is CASSTFGQGHEQYF. DNA of the CDR3: TGTGCCAGCAGCACCTTTGGACAGGGTCACGAGCAGTACTTC.

Only one count was recorded for this clone. The rearrangement joins TRBV19 to TRBJ1-3, with D unresolved. From germline, CDR1 is LNHDA and CDR2 SQIVND (reference sequence). The CDR3 is 12 amino acids. V gave up 6 bases and J gave up 2 bases, with 5 bases separating them. The CDR3 sequence: CASRRAGNTIYF. The CDR3 DNA is TGTGCCAGTAGGAGAGCTGGAAACACCATATATTTT.